The T cell receptor beta chain described here comes from a study of T cells in Graves' hyperthyroidism and ophthalmopathy. Study-level points and caveats: The authors' 13 V-J model separated ophthalmopathy from stable hyperthyroidism.

Only a few counts were recorded for this clonotype. The antigen remains undetermined. RNA transcripts were the template for amplifying TCR beta CDR3 regions. The HTBI set primed first-round TCR CDR3 RT-PCR. TCRdb used MiXCR to reprocess the multiplex PCR reads, holding one entry per CDR3 protein. The repertoire holds 490,000 or so distinct CDR3 sequences, with about 15% as singletons. V dropped 4 bases and J dropped 0 bases, with 3 bases sitting between them. CDR3 length: 11 amino acids. Germline V lookup: CDR1 SQVTM, CDR2 ANQGSEA. The chain links TRBV29-1 to TRBJ2-5; no reliable D call. The clonotype was recovered from a young woman with Graves' ophthalmopathy. The sample consisted of blood. DNA of the CDR3: TGCAGCGTTGTTTACCAAGAGACCCAGTACTTC. It is translated as CSVVYQETQYF.